The source of this T cell receptor beta chain is a study of T cells in localized non-small cell lung cancer. The study, taken as a whole, reports: There were a median roughly 60 of the top 100 tumor clones appearing in adjacent lung.

Comment on this clone: Its antigen is currently unknown.

Using immunoSEQ multiplex PCR, the repertoire was profiled, and TCRdb retains in-frame clones only, with some absent. Of tens of thousands of clones listed, approximately 83% are singletons. The sequencing here drew on PBMCs, taken before any cancer treatment. This receptor was obtained from a man aged 40 to 69 with stage II lung adenocarcinoma.

CDR3 bases: TGTGCCAGCACGAACCCCGGGGGGGATTTGTGGTGGGATACGCAGTATTTT. It encodes CASTNPGGDLWWDTQYF. The chain recombines TRBV27 with TRBJ2-3, with 8 bases that match TRBD2. Germline CDR1 reads MNHEY; CDR2 reads SMNVEV (reference sequence). The V and J ends lost 7 bases and 6 bases, in that order; junction bases with no gene match: 18. The CDR3 covers 17 residues.